The 9 T cell receptor beta chains presented below share a single source sample, sequenced in a study of T cells in Graves' hyperthyroidism and ophthalmopathy. TCR beta CDR3 regions were amplified from RNA transcripts. First-round RT-PCR of the TCR CDR3 relied on the HTBI primer set. MiXCR was run by TCRdb on the multiplex PCR reads, yielding one entry per CDR3 protein. The table has more than 550,000 distinct CDR3 sequences, 15% to 20% seen once. Sequencing was performed on blood. These receptors were collected from a man aged 45-60 years with Graves' hyperthyroidism.

V is TRBV20-1 and J is TRBJ2-3, with 7 bases aligning to TRBD2. The CDR3 sequence is 16 residues long. Germline-derived CDR1 and CDR2 are DFQATT and SNEGSKA (reference sequence). V shed 0 bases, J shed 2 bases, and the junction held 8 bases outside the gene matches. Written as DNA, the CDR3 is TGCAGTGCTAGAGATCGGAGTAGCGGGTTCACAGATACGCAGTATTTT. Protein product: CSARDRSSGFTDTQYF.

This clonotype was counted ten times or more. The chain recombines TRBV28 with TRBJ1-1; D unresolved. Between the trimmed V and J ends, which lost 3 bases and 1 base, there was a span of 6 bases. Germline V gene sequence: CDR1 MDHEN, CDR2 SYDVKM. The CDR3 runs 13 residues. The CDR3: CASSFATNTEAFF. The CDR3, as DNA: TGTGCCAGCAGTTTCGCTACGAACACTGAAGCTTTCTTT.

The V and J genes are TRBV12-3 or TRBV12-4 and TRBJ2-1, with D tentatively TRBD2 (6 bases). CDR3 length: 14 amino acids. The V gene lost 0 bases and the J gene lost 10 bases, with 13 bases spanning the gap. CDR3 in amino acids: CASSLAGTPQEQFF. The CDR3 bases are TGTGCCAGCAGTTTAGCGGGGACTCCCCAAGAGCAGTTCTTC.

Only a few counts were recorded for this clonotype. V and J are TRBV20-1 and TRBJ2-7; 8 bases agree with TRBD2. The V gene's germline CDR1 is DFQATT and CDR2 SNEGSKA (reference sequence). This CDR3 is 12 amino acids long. CDR3 loop: CRPRALAGVQYF. The CDR3 bases are TGCAGGCCCCGCGCGCTAGCGGGTGTGCAGTACTTC.

Details on this clonotype: One end of the junction is discordant with germline, which a read error may explain. J is TRBJ1-2 and V is TRBV30; 7 bases are a match to TRBD1. CDR3 size: 12 residues. Germline CDR1 and CDR2: GTSNPN and SVGIG (reference sequence). The CDR3 DNA reads TGTGCCTGGAGCCCGACAGGGCTTGGCTACGCCTTC. Translation gives CAWSPTGLGYAF. The full variable domain, with the rest looked up from reference TRBV30 and TRBJ1-2, is SQTIHQWPATLVQPVGSPLSLECTVEGTSNPNLYWYRQAAGRGLQLLFYSVGIGQISSEVPQNLSASRPQDRQFILSSKKLLLSDSGFYLCAWSPTGLGYAFGSGTRLTVV.

This clonotype came up many times. The chain joins TRBV28 to TRBJ2-3; TRBD2 agrees at 13 bases. V gave up 5 bases and J gave up 2 bases; unmatched junction bases: 4. Germline V lookup: CDR1 MDHEN, CDR2 SYDVKM. The CDR3 spans 16 residues. The DNA for the CDR3 is TGTGCCAGCAGTATCGGACTAGCGGGAGCCACAGATACGCAGTATTTT. Encoded protein: CASSIGLAGATDTQYF.

This clonotype has at least ten counts. The junction shows a germline mismatch at one end, possibly a read error. The chain is built from TRBV2 and TRBJ2-5; 10 bases map to TRBD1. Germline-derived CDR1 and CDR2 are SNHLY and FYNNEI. This CDR3 spans 14 amino acids. The DNA for the CDR3 is TGTGCCAGCAGGGAAGTGGGACAGGGGGAGACCCAGTACTTC. It is translated as CASREVGQGETQYF.

V is TRBV28 and J is TRBJ2-7, with D uncertain. This CDR3 is built from 10 residues. From germline, CDR1 is MDHEN and CDR2 SYDVKM. Trimming stripped 7 bases from V and 3 bases from J, with 4 bases between. The CDR3 region has the DNA TGTGCCAGCATGAGCTACGAGCAGTACTTC. Translating gives CASMSYEQYF.

The chain joins TRBV7-6 to TRBJ2-1; D possibly matches TRBD1 or TRBD2 (5 bases each). Germline values: CDR1 SGHVS, CDR2 FNYEAQ. This CDR3 is built from 15 residues. The V gene lost 5 bases and the J gene lost 4 bases, with 15 bases spanning the gap. In DNA form, the CDR3 reads TGTGCCAGCAGCGTACGGGGCTCTGGGTACAATGAGCAGTTCTTC. Its protein is CASSVRGSGYNEQFF.